This T cell receptor (beta chain) was profiled in a study of blood T cell repertoires in COVID-19. This CDR3 comprises 15 residues. V gave up 5 bases and J gave up 4 bases; unmatched junction bases: 6. Germline CDR1 reads SGHVS; CDR2 reads FQNEAQ. This table comes from immunoSEQ multiplex PCR, and its TCRdb copy is limited to in-frame clones, with some not included. Among 210,000 or so clones listed, about 86% were seen once. The sequenced sample consisted of peripheral blood. This sequence originates from a woman aged 50 to 60 with acute or convalescent COVID-19. The chain is built from TRBV7-8 and TRBJ2-7, with TRBD2 matching over 12 bases. The CDR3 is CASSPRTSGKYEQYF. The CDR3 DNA is TGTGCCAGCAGCCCACGGACTAGCGGGAAATACGAGCAGTACTTC. Full variable domain (remainder filled in from reference TRBV7-8 and TRBJ2-7): GAGVSQSPRYKVAKRGQDVALRCDPISGHVSLFWYQQALGQGPEFLTYFQNEAQLDKSGLPSDRFFAERPEGSVSTLKIQRTQQEDSAVYLCASSPRTSGKYEQYFGPGTRLTVT.